This TCR beta chain was observed in a study of PD-1 blockade in mismatch repair-deficient tumors. Sequencing used immunoSEQ multiplex PCR; TCRdb keeps in-frame clones, though not all of them. The sample includes about 22,000 clones, about 83% of them seen just once. V trimming: 3 bases; J trimming: 4 bases; junction bases outside the gene matches: 1. The CDR3 loop spans 13 amino acids. Germline assignment: CDR1 SEHNR and CDR2 FQNEAQ (reference sequence). TCRs were sequenced from a few patients responding to pembrolizumab. V usage is TRBV7-9 and J usage is TRBJ2-5; 8 positions match TRBD2. The clonotype was recovered from an adult with mismatch repair-deficient cancer. The sample was peripheral blood, taken 2 weeks after starting pembrolizumab. CDR3 residues: CASSFTSGETQYF. CDR3 sequence (DNA): TGTGCCAGCAGCTTCACTAGCGGAGAGACCCAGTACTTC.